A single sample is the source of the 5 T cell receptor beta chains below, sequenced in a study of identical twins. TCRdb reprocessed the 5' RACE reads with MiXCR, giving one entry per CDR3 protein. The sample consists of 250,000 or so distinct CDR3 sequences, about 13% of them appearing once. The data were also submitted as part of a second study, on yellow fever vaccine responses in identical twins.

The sample was memory (CD45RO+) T cells sorted from blood. All receptors come from a woman under 30 in good health.

The V call is TRBV12-3 or TRBV12-4, the J call TRBJ1-5; D gene unclear. This CDR3 region has 15 residues. Trimming removed 1 base from V and 0 bases from J, with 7 bases in between. As DNA, the CDR3 is TGTGCCAGCAGTTTAGGCCGAAATAGCAATCAGCCCCAGCATTTT. Its translation is CASSLGRNSNQPQHF.

Only a few counts were recorded for this clonotype. This chain joins TRBV5-5 and TRBJ2-1; no definite D call. Trimming cost V 0 bases and J 10 bases, with 5 bases left between them. The CDR3 runs 11 residues. Germline V gene sequence: CDR1 SGHKS, CDR2 YYEKEE (reference sequence). In DNA form, the CDR3 reads TGTGCCAGCAGCTTGGTCCAGGAGCAGTTCTTC. This gives the protein CASSLVQEQFF.

The rearrangement links TRBV3-1 to TRBJ2-1; D gene ambiguous. The germline V gene encodes CDR1 LGHDT and CDR2 YNNKEL (reference sequence). V was cut by 4 bases and J by 4 bases, with 5 bases left in between. The CDR3 totals 12 residues. As DNA, the CDR3 is TGTGCCAGCAGCCCTAAGTACAATGAGCAGTTCTTC. Its translation: CASSPKYNEQFF.

In this sample, this clonotype turned up a few times. The junction departs from the called germline gene at one end, perhaps through a read error. CDR3 sequence: CASKEGGTGELFF. The CDR3, as DNA: TGTGCTAGCAAGGAAGGGGGCACCGGGGAGCTGTTTTTT. This chain links TRBV6-6 with TRBJ2-2; perhaps TRBD1 as D (6 bases). The CDR3 totals 13 residues. Germline CDR1 reads MNHNY; CDR2 reads SVGAGI (reference sequence).

There are many counts of this clonotype. The chain combines TRBV12-3 or TRBV12-4 with TRBJ2-3; either TRBD1 or TRBD2 may fit D (6 bases each). Trimming removed 1 base from V and 3 bases from J, with 11 bases in between. The CDR3 length is 15 residues. The CDR3 region is CASSLDGGFTDTQYF. CDR3 DNA: TGTGCCAGCAGTTTAGACGGGGGCTTTACAGATACGCAGTATTTT.